This T cell receptor beta chain was identified during a study of blood T cell repertoires in COVID-19. At the level of the study: The United States, Italy and Spain provided the acute and convalescent COVID-19 samples. PBMCs, B-cell-depleted T cells, or T cells were the source of the cDNA or gDNA that made up the material.

Libraries were prepared by immunoSEQ multiplex PCR; TCRdb keeps only in-frame clonotypes and omits some of them. The sample lists about 45,000 clones, approximately 86% occurring once. V lost 7 bases and J lost 0, with 15 bases in between. CDR3 length: 15 residues. Germline lookup yields CDR1 MNHEY and CDR2 SMNVEV (reference sequence). This sequence joins TRBV27 and TRBJ1-1, with D unclear. This receptor was identified in a woman older than 75 with active COVID-19. What was sequenced was peripheral blood. The CDR3 protein is CASTGRYSVNTEAFF. The DNA for the CDR3 is TGTGCCAGCACCGGGAGGTACTCTGTGAACACTGAAGCTTTCTTT.